What follows are 13 T cell receptor beta chains derived from one specimen sequenced in a study of cytomegalovirus exposure and HLA in healthy donors (TCRdb year 2017). The protocol used for the library was the immunoSEQ multiplex PCR assay. A mixture of 60 forward primers for TCR Vbeta segments and 13 reverse primers for TCR Jbeta segments was used in the multiplex PCR. The clones in this table, taken by TCRdb from immuneACCESS, are in-frame only. Not every clone is retained; where verified, under half of the shortfall comes from an unresolved V gene, and the cause of the rest is unknown. The sample table lists around 130,000 clones, 75% to 90% of them with a count of one. The ten largest clones take up under 7.5% of the sample. Sequencing used PBMCs. These TCRs come from a woman between 25 and 40 years old in good health and CMV-seropositive.

The chain links TRBV6-6 to TRBJ2-7; D is possibly TRBD1 (6 bases). Germline lookup yields CDR1 MNHNY and CDR2 SVGAGI (reference sequence). The CDR3 totals 13 residues. The V end was cut by 2 bases, the J end by 5 bases, with 10 bases between. This CDR3 is CASSYGDTNEQYF. DNA for the CDR3: TGTGCCAGCAGTTACGGGGACACTAACGAGCAGTACTTC.

V is TRBV20-1 and J is TRBJ1-3; no definite D call. The germline CDR1 and CDR2 sequences are DFQATT and SNEGSKA (reference sequence). The CDR3 extends over 11 amino acids. Trimming stripped 6 bases from V and 3 bases from J, with 6 bases between. The CDR3 is CSAPYGNTIYF. CDR3 coding DNA: TGCAGTGCCCCGTATGGAAACACCATATATTTT.

This clone was observed a single time. This CDR3 reads CASSDSRLAENTDTQYF. The CDR3 region has the DNA TGTGCCAGCAGCGACTCGCGACTAGCGGAAAACACAGATACGCAGTATTTT. The V call is TRBV9, the J call TRBJ2-3, with 9 bases matching TRBD2. Germline assignment: CDR1 SGDLS and CDR2 YYNGEE. Germline trimming cut 3 bases from V and 2 bases from J; bases unmatched to any gene: 10. This CDR3 has 17 amino acids.

V is TRBV18 and J is TRBJ2-1, with D possibly being TRBD2 (5 bases). The CDR3 is 16 amino acids. V was trimmed by 1 base and J by 0 bases, leaving 10 bases between them. The germline V gene has CDR1 KGHSH and CDR2 LQKENI. The chain's CDR3 is CASSPLGAASYNEQFF. In DNA, the CDR3 is TGTGCCAGCTCACCACTGGGAGCGGCCTCCTACAATGAGCAGTTCTTC.

This chain joins TRBV5-6 and TRBJ2-4; 10 nucleotides match TRBD2. Germline V gene lookup returns CDR1 SGHDT and CDR2 YYEEEE. V trimming: 3 bases; J trimming: 0 bases; junction bases outside the gene matches: 9. The CDR3 covers 18 residues. The CDR3 is CASSSPRTSGLAKNIQYF. For the CDR3, the DNA is TGTGCCAGCAGCTCCCCAAGGACTAGCGGATTAGCCAAAAACATTCAGTACTTC.

The J gene is TRBJ1-2, the V gene TRBV30, with TRBD1 identical over 9 bases. The CDR3 spans 15 residues. V shed 5 bases, J shed 4 bases, and the junction held 11 bases outside the gene matches. The germline gives CDR1 GTSNPN, CDR2 SVGIG (reference sequence). CDR3 DNA: TGTGCCTGGCTAGGGGGGACAGGGAAACTCTATGGCTACACCTTC. Its translation: CAWLGGTGKLYGYTF. Full variable domain (remainder filled in from reference TRBV30 and TRBJ1-2): SQTIHQWPATLVQPVGSPLSLECTVEGTSNPNLYWYRQAAGRGLQLLFYSVGIGQISSEVPQNLSASRPQDRQFILSSKKLLLSDSGFYLCAWLGGTGKLYGYTFGSGTRLTVV.

The gene calls are TRBV29-1 and TRBJ2-7; possibly TRBD1 for D (6 bases). The CDR3 totals 12 residues. V was cut by 5 bases and J by 7 bases, with 15 bases left in between. CDR1 and CDR2 (germline): SQVTM, ANQGSEA. CDR3 residues: CSVSDTGFEQYF. The CDR3 nucleotides read TGCAGCGTTTCCGATACAGGGTTTGAGCAGTACTTC.

The chain combines TRBV27 with TRBJ1-6, with 9 bases identical to TRBD1. This CDR3 has 15 amino acids. CDR1 MNHEY and CDR2 SMNVEV come from the germline V gene (reference sequence). After removal of 6 bases from V and 4 bases from J, the junction contained 4 bases not matched to a gene. CDR3 in amino acids: CASRGTGPYNSPLHF. In DNA, the CDR3 is TGTGCCAGCAGGGGGACAGGGCCGTATAATTCACCCCTCCACTTT.

This clone was found a few times. This chain joins TRBV6-1 and TRBJ2-7; no definite D call. In germline, CDR1 is MNHNS, CDR2 SASEGT. The germline V and J ends were trimmed by 5 bases and 3 bases, with 8 bases remaining between them. This CDR3 comprises 12 residues. The DNA for the CDR3 is TGTGCCAGCAGTTTTTCCAACTACGAGCAGTACTTC. It is translated as CASSFSNYEQYF.

The chain joins TRBV4-1 to TRBJ2-5, with TRBD2 matching 8 bases. This CDR3 region has 13 residues. V trimming: 2 bases; J trimming: 4 bases; junction bases outside the gene matches: 0. The germline V gene encodes CDR1 MGHRA and CDR2 YSYEKL. The DNA of the CDR3 is TGCGCCAGCAGCCAACTAGCGGGAGAGACCCAGTACTTC. Translation gives CASSQLAGETQYF.

The chain is built from TRBV5-1 and TRBJ1-4; a weak D match, TRBD1 (6 bases). With 1 base removed from V and 8 bases from J, the gap between germline ends came to 15 bases. This CDR3 is 15 amino acids long. Germline lookup yields CDR1 SGHRS and CDR2 YFSETQ. The CDR3 reads CASSLRGTREEKLFF. In nucleotides, the CDR3 is TGCGCCAGCAGCTTGAGGGGGACCCGAGAAGAAAAACTGTTTTTT. Combining the CDR3 with reference TRBV5-1 and TRBJ1-4 gives the whole variable domain KAGVTQTPRYLIKTRGQQVTLSCSPISGHRSVSWYQQTPGQGLQFLFEYFSETQRNKGNFPGRFSGRQFSNSRSEMNVSTLELGDSALYLCASSLRGTREEKLFFGSGTQLSVL.

The V gene is TRBV6-1, the J gene TRBJ1-1; D uncertain. V lost 2 bases and J 6 bases, leaving 7 bases between the germline ends. Germline values: CDR1 MNHNS, CDR2 SASEGT. The CDR3 is 12 residues long. The CDR3 DNA is TGTGCCAGCAGTGAATATCGGGCTGAAGCTTTCTTT. Protein sequence: CASSEYRAEAFF.

The gene calls are TRBV6-5 and TRBJ1-1; unclear D gene. The CDR3 sequence is 13 residues long. CDR1 and CDR2 (germline): MNHEY, SVGAGI. Between the trimmed V and J ends, which lost 2 bases and 11 bases, there was a span of 15 bases. The DNA of the CDR3 is TGTGCCAGCAGTTACGAAGAGGGTTTGCGGGCTTTCTTT. Translation: CASSYEEGLRAFF.